One and the same sample provided the 30 T cell receptor beta chains below, sequenced in a study of T cells in localized non-small cell lung cancer (dated by TCRdb to about 2020). Libraries came from the immunoSEQ multiplex PCR assay. TCRdb took this table from immuneACCESS and kept in-frame rearrangements with V and J called. Such tables lack part of the clones; where checked against another copy, unresolved V genes explain under half of the gap, and the rest is unexplained. The sample table holds more than 100,000 clones, of which around 90% were seen once. The top ten hold 1.7% of the sample. This sample comprised peripheral blood, obtained before any cancer treatment. The receptors come from a female donor older than 55 with stage I lung adenocarcinoma.

The chain is built from TRBV6-6 and TRBJ2-7, with a possible D match to TRBD1 (6 bases). Germline V gives CDR1 MNHNY, CDR2 SVGAGI (reference sequence). The CDR3 is 14 amino acids. Trimming pared 5 bases from V and 4 bases from J, leaving 15 bases between. The DNA of the CDR3 is TGTGCCAGCAGTCGCTATTCAGGGGTTTACGAGCAGTACTTC. Translation: CASSRYSGVYEQYF.

The chain employs TRBV29-1 and TRBJ2-6; TRBD1 matches 12 bases. The CDR3 has 16 amino acids. The V gene's germline CDR1 is SQVTM and CDR2 ANQGSEA. V dropped 6 bases and J dropped 4; count of bases not matched to a gene: 7. DNA for the CDR3: TGCAGCGTCGTGGGACAGGGGGCGGGCGGGGCCAACGTCCTGACTTTC. It specifies CSVVGQGAGGANVLTF.

The chain joins TRBV20-1 to TRBJ2-3; no reliable D call. The CDR3 extends over 11 amino acids. Trimming stripped 5 bases from V and 6 bases from J, with 9 bases between. The germline V gene encodes CDR1 DFQATT and CDR2 SNEGSKA (reference sequence). As DNA, the CDR3 is TGCAGTGCTCAACACTTGGATACGCAGTATTTT. Encoded protein: CSAQHLDTQYF.

The rearrangement joins TRBV10-2 to TRBJ2-7, with TRBD2 matching over 9 bases. V was pared by 2 bases and J by 4 bases, with 3 bases of the junction left unmatched. CDR3 size: 14 residues. In germline, CDR1 is WSHSY, CDR2 SAAADI. CDR3 in DNA: TGCGCCAGCAGTGAGGCGGGAGGGTCTTACGAGCAGTACTTC. It codes for CASSEAGGSYEQYF.

V and J are TRBV4-1 and TRBJ1-2; 8 bases are shared with TRBD1. After removal of 4 bases from V and 0 bases from J, the junction contained 4 bases not matched to a gene. Germline V gene data show CDR1 as MGHRA and CDR2 as YSYEKL. The CDR3 extends over 15 amino acids. The CDR3 nucleotides read TGCGCCAGCAGCCCCCCGACAGGGGCTAACTATGGCTACACCTTC. Amino acids: CASSPPTGANYGYTF.

This sequence joins TRBV9 and TRBJ2-1; D assignment may be TRBD1 or TRBD2 (5 bases each). V lost 0 bases to trimming and J lost 8 bases, with 15 bases between them. The germline gives CDR1 SGDLS, CDR2 YYNGEE. The CDR3 consists of 15 residues. The CDR3 loop is CASSVDPVGTDEQFF. CDR3 DNA sequence: TGTGCCAGCAGCGTAGACCCAGTAGGGACCGATGAGCAGTTCTTC.

The chain has TRBV27 and TRBJ2-3, with D tentatively TRBD1 or TRBD2 (5 bases each). Trimming pared 6 bases from V and 7 bases from J, leaving 11 bases between. The length of the CDR3 is 12 residues. CDR1 is MNHEY, CDR2 SMNVEV, per germline (reference sequence). The chain's CDR3 is CASREGPHTQYF. The DNA for the CDR3 is TGTGCCAGCAGAGAGGGGCCCCATACGCAGTATTTT.

This chain uses TRBV6-1 with TRBJ1-4; D may be TRBD1 (5 bases). The V gene's germline CDR1 is MNHNS and CDR2 SASEGT. This CDR3 spans 13 amino acids. Trimming stripped 7 bases from V and 5 bases from J, with 11 bases between. CDR3 amino acids: CASMGLGNEKLFF. DNA for the CDR3: TGTGCCAGCATGGGACTGGGAAATGAAAAACTGTTTTTT.

In this sample, this clone turned up a few times. The V call is TRBV7-9, the J call TRBJ2-1; no firm D call. CDR1 is SEHNR and CDR2 is FQNEAQ in the germline V gene (reference sequence). The CDR3 runs 13 residues. Trimming took off 8 bases at V and 9 bases at J, with 17 bases between the two ends. The CDR3 loop is CASGLVDLGEQFF. CDR3 DNA: TGTGCCAGCGGGTTAGTAGATTTGGGTGAGCAGTTCTTC.

The chain uses TRBV4-1 and TRBJ2-7; D is unresolved. Trimming shortened V by 3 bases and J by 0 bases, and 12 bases separated the two germline ends. This CDR3 comprises 15 residues. Germline lookup yields CDR1 MGHRA and CDR2 YSYEKL. The CDR3 loop reads CASSQNSGYSYEQYF. The CDR3 DNA follows: TGCGCCAGCAGCCAGAATTCAGGTTACTCCTACGAGCAGTACTTC.

The genes are TRBV18 and TRBJ2-5; TRBD2 might be the D (5 bases). V gave up 3 bases and J gave up 5 bases, with 10 bases separating them. The CDR3 loop spans 13 amino acids. CDR1 and CDR2 from the germline V gene are KGHSH and LQKENI. CDR3 protein: CASSPTGGETQYF. The CDR3 DNA is TGTGCCAGCTCACCCACCGGCGGGGAGACCCAGTACTTC.

This chain uses TRBV10-3 with TRBJ2-7; 9 bases map to TRBD1. From germline, CDR1 is ENHRY and CDR2 SYGVKD. The V and J ends lost 2 bases and 0 bases, in that order; junction bases with no gene match: 2. This CDR3 has 15 amino acids. The CDR3 spells CAISETGGPSYEQYF. The CDR3 nucleotides read TGTGCCATCAGTGAGACAGGGGGCCCCTCCTACGAGCAGTACTTC.

This chain connects TRBV6-1 to TRBJ1-1; D remains unclear. The V end lost 6 bases, the J end lost 10 bases, and 18 bases lay between the germline ends. CDR1 MNHNS and CDR2 SASEGT come from the germline V gene. The CDR3 runs to 13 residues. CDR3 nucleotides: TGTGCCAGCAGCTCCCGGGTGTGGGCTGGAGCTTTCTTT. Protein sequence: CASSSRVWAGAFF.

The J gene is TRBJ2-5, the V gene TRBV11-2; D is perhaps TRBD1 or TRBD2 (5 bases each). The CDR3 runs 16 residues. In germline, CDR1 is SGHAT, CDR2 FQNNGV. Trimming removed 5 bases at V and 2 bases at J, with 18 bases between. DNA for the CDR3: TGTGCCAGCAGCGACAATCTAAGGGACGTTCAAGAGACCCAGTACTTC. Its translation is CASSDNLRDVQETQYF.

The chain employs TRBV29-1 and TRBJ2-3; the D is unclear. The CDR3 contains 10 residues. Germline-derived CDR1 and CDR2 are SQVTM and ANQGSEA. CDR3 bases: TGCGGCTCTCACACAGATACGCAGTATTTT. Translation gives CGSHTDTQYF.

As for this clone: The sample contains more than one DNA sequence encoding this CDR3. CDR3 loop: CASSDRGPYEQYF. For the CDR3, the DNA is TGTGCCAGCAGCGACAGGGGTCCCTACGAGCAGTACTTC. The genes are TRBV6-1 and TRBJ2-7; TRBD1 matches at 8 bases. Germline V gene lookup returns CDR1 MNHNS and CDR2 SASEGT. This CDR3 is built from 13 residues. Germline trimming cut 6 bases from V and 2 bases from J; bases unmatched to any gene: 3.

The rearrangement uses TRBV19 and TRBJ2-4, with D possibly TRBD2 on 5 matching bases. The CDR3 contains 12 residues. Germline V gene lookup returns CDR1 LNHDA and CDR2 SQIVND (reference sequence). Trimming stripped 10 bases from V and 6 bases from J, with 13 bases between. CDR3 nucleotides: TGTGCCACCCTCAGCGGACCAAACATTCAGTACTTC. Its translation is CATLSGPNIQYF.

The chain combines TRBV27 with TRBJ1-2; a possible D gene is TRBD1 (5 bases). Trimming took off 2 bases at V and 2 bases at J, with 9 bases between the two ends. The germline gives CDR1 MNHEY, CDR2 SMNVEV (reference sequence). CDR3 length: 14 residues. The CDR3: CASSLRTQNYGYTF. The CDR3, as DNA: TGTGCCAGCAGTTTAAGGACACAGAACTATGGCTACACCTTC.

The chain recombines TRBV11-2 with TRBJ1-3; tentative D call: TRBD1 (5 bases). Germline V gene lookup returns CDR1 SGHAT and CDR2 FQNNGV. Trimming removed 4 bases at V and 0 bases at J, with 10 bases between. The CDR3 extends over 15 amino acids. In DNA, the CDR3 is TGTGCCAGCAGCTCGGGACGGCGCTCTGGAAACACCATATATTTT. It codes for CASSSGRRSGNTIYF.

The chain has TRBV2 and TRBJ1-1; 8 nucleotides line up with TRBD1. The V segment lost 5 bases and the J segment 0 bases; nucleotides outside the gene matches: 8. This CDR3 comprises 16 residues. Germline V gene data show CDR1 as SNHLY and CDR2 as FYNNEI. The CDR3 coding sequence is TGTGCCAGCAGTTTTGCCGGGACAGGTGTGAACACTGAAGCTTTCTTT. It translates to CASSFAGTGVNTEAFF.

J is TRBJ2-3 and V is TRBV2; a possible D gene is TRBD1 (5 bases). Germline values: CDR1 SNHLY, CDR2 FYNNEI. Deletions cut 4 bases from V and 7 bases from J, with 18 bases between. This CDR3 is built from 15 residues. The chain's CDR3 is CASSVLATPGNTQYF. CDR3 DNA sequence: TGTGCCAGCAGTGTTTTGGCTACCCCAGGGAATACGCAGTATTTT.

J is TRBJ2-3 and V is TRBV5-1; 7 positions match TRBD2. Unmatched junction bases numbered 9, after V lost 0 bases and J lost 5 bases. This CDR3 is 16 amino acids long. Germline loops: CDR1 SGHRS, CDR2 YFSETQ. This chain's CDR3 is CASSLAPSAGVDTQYF. The CDR3 DNA reads TGCGCCAGCAGCTTGGCCCCTAGCGCGGGGGTAGATACGCAGTATTTT.

V usage is TRBV18 and J usage is TRBJ2-5; D gene uncertain. The CDR3 is 13 residues long. With 6 bases removed from V and 1 base from J, the gap between germline ends came to 9 bases. CDR1 KGHSH and CDR2 LQKENI come from the germline V gene. The CDR3 region has the DNA TGTGCCAGCTCCCCATTCGGCCAAGAGACCCAGTACTTC. Protein sequence: CASSPFGQETQYF. Filled out from reference TRBV18 and TRBJ2-5, the complete variable domain reads NAGVMQNPRHLVRRRGQEARLRCSPMKGHSHVYWYRQLPEEGLKFMVYLQKENIIDESGMPKERFSAEFPKEGPSILRIQQVVRGDSAAYFCASSPFGQETQYFGPGTRLLVL.

The chain employs TRBV6-5 and TRBJ1-1; 10 bases agree with TRBD1. In germline, CDR1 is MNHEY, CDR2 SVGAGI. There are 12 residues in the CDR3. V shed 7 bases, J shed 8 bases, and the junction held 4 bases outside the gene matches. CDR3 amino acids: CASKGQGLEAFF. DNA for the CDR3: TGTGCCAGCAAGGGACAGGGGCTGGAAGCTTTCTTT.

The V and J genes are TRBV6-4 and TRBJ2-3; 8 positions agree with TRBD2. This CDR3 is 14 amino acids long. CDR1 MRHNA and CDR2 SNTAGT come from the germline V gene. Losses at the gene ends were 6 bases for V and 6 bases for J; bases not matched to a gene: 8. The CDR3 spells CASRAGAGSDTQYF. In nucleotides, the CDR3 is TGTGCCAGCAGAGCGGGAGCCGGGTCGGATACGCAGTATTTT.

The sample holds one count of this clone. V is TRBV27 and J is TRBJ2-1; 7 bases are shared with TRBD2. The CDR3 covers 15 residues. CDR1 and CDR2 (germline): MNHEY, SMNVEV (reference sequence). V dropped 2 bases and J dropped 7; count of bases not matched to a gene: 8. CDR3 protein: CASSLLPGGLNEQFF. The CDR3, as DNA: TGTGCCAGCAGTTTACTTCCGGGAGGATTGAATGAGCAGTTCTTC.

J is TRBJ2-1 and V is TRBV5-6; the D is unclear. Germline V gene lookup returns CDR1 SGHDT and CDR2 YYEEEE. The CDR3 covers 13 residues. V was shortened by 1 base and J by 8 bases, with 10 bases between the two germline ends. CDR3 protein: CASSLTVPDEQFF. CDR3 nucleotide sequence: TGTGCCAGCAGCTTGACCGTACCCGATGAGCAGTTCTTC. Full variable domain (remainder filled in from reference TRBV5-6 and TRBJ2-1): DAGVTQSPTHLIKTRGQQVTLRCSPKSGHDTVSWYQQALGQGPQFIFQYYEEEERQRGNFPDRFSGHQFPNYSSELNVNALLLGDSALYLCASSLTVPDEQFFGPGTRLTVL.

DNA for the CDR3: TGTGCCAGCAGACCCCATTCCCAGGTTACGCAGTATTTT. As protein: CASRPHSQVTQYF. This sequence joins TRBV6-5 and TRBJ2-3; D unresolved. Germline CDR1 MNHEY, CDR2 SVGAGI. V lost 6 bases to trimming and J lost 8 bases, with 15 bases between them. This CDR3 is built from 13 residues.

Here the CDR3 reads CASSAVRRVDEQYF. The CDR3, as DNA: TGTGCCAGCAGCGCCGTCCGGAGGGTCGACGAGCAGTACTTC. The rearrangement joins TRBV6-1 to TRBJ2-7, with a tentative D call TRBD2 (6 bases). This CDR3 is built from 14 residues. The germline gives CDR1 MNHNS, CDR2 SASEGT. V lost 6 bases to trimming and J lost 5 bases, with 17 bases between them.

The genes are TRBV5-1 and TRBJ2-5; D possibly corresponds to TRBD1 (5 bases). The CDR3 covers 14 residues. Germline assignment: CDR1 SGHRS and CDR2 YFSETQ. Trimming cost V 2 bases and J 1 base, with 9 bases left between them. In DNA form, the CDR3 reads TGCGCCAGCAGCTTTACAGGCCCCCAAGAGACCCAGTACTTC. It encodes CASSFTGPQETQYF.